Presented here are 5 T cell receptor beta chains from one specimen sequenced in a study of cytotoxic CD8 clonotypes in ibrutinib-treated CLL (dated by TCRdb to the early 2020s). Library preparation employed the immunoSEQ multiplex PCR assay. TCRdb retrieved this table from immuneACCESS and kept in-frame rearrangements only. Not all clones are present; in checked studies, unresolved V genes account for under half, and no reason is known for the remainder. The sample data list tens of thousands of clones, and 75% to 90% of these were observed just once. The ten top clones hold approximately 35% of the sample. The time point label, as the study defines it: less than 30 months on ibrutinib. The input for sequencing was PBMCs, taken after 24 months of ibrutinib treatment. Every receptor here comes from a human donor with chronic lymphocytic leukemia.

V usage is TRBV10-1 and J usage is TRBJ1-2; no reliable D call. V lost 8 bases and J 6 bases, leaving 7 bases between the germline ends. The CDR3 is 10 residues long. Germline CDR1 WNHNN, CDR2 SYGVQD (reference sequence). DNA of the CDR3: TGCGCCAGCCGGGTGGATGGCTACACCTTC. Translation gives CASRVDGYTF.

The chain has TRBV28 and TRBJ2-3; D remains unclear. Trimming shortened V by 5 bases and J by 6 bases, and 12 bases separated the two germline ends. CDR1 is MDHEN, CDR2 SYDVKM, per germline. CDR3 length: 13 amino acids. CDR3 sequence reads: CASSLPSSDTQYF. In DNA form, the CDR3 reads TGTGCCAGCAGTCTCCCCTCCTCCGATACGCAGTATTTT. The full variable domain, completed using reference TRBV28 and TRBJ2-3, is DVKVTQSSRYLVKRTGEKVFLECVQDMDHENMFWYRQDPGLGLRLIYFSYDVKMKEKGDIPEGYSVSREKKERFSLILESASTNQTSMYLCASSLPSSDTQYFGPGTRLTVL.

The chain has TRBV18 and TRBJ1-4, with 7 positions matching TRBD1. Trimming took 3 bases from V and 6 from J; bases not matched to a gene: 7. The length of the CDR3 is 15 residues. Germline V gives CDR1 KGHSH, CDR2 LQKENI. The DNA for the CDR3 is TGTGCCAGCTCACCCGGCACAGGGGCGGATGAAAAACTGTTTTTT. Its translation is CASSPGTGADEKLFF. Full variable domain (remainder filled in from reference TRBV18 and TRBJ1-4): NAGVMQNPRHLVRRRGQEARLRCSPMKGHSHVYWYRQLPEEGLKFMVYLQKENIIDESGMPKERFSAEFPKEGPSILRIQQVVRGDSAAYFCASSPGTGADEKLFFGSGTQLSVL.

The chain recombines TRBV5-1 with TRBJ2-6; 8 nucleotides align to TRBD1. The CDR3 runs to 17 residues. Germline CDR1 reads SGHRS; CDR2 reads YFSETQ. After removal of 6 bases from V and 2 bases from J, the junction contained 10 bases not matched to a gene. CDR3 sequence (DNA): TGCGCCAGCACCGGACAGGGTTTGACCCCTGGGGCCAACGTCCTGACTTTC. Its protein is CASTGQGLTPGANVLTF.

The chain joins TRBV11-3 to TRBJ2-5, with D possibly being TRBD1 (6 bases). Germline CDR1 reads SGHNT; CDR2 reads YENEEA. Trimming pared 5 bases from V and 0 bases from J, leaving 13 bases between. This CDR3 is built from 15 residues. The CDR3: CASSARTGHQETQYF. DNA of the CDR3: TGTGCCAGCAGCGCGCGTACAGGGCACCAAGAGACCCAGTACTTC.